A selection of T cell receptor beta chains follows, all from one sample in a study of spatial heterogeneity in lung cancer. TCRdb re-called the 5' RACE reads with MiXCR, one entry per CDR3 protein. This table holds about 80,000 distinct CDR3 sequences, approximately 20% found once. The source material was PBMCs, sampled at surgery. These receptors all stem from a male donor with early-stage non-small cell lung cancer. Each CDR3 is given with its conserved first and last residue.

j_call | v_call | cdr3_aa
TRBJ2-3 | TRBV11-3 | CASSLAFEGGRTDTQYF
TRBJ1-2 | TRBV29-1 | CSVETGGGYGYTF
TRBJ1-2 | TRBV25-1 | CASRQGNYGYTF
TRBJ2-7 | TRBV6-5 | CASSYRRDSDYEQYF
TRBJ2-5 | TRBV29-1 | CSGGQGQETQYF
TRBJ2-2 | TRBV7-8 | CASSPDLNTGELFF
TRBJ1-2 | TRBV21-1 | CASSTGPDSSNYGYTF
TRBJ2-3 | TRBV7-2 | CASSTSGVPGTDTQYF
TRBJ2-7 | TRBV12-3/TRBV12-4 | CASSLAAYEQYF
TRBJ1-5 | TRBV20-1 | CSGQGGDQPQHF
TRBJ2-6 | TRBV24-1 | CATSDTTGEGANVLTF
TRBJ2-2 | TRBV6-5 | CASRPPWGHTGELFF
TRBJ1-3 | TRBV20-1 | CSVTGTGGNTIYF
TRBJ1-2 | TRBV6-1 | CASSEGTGLYGYTF
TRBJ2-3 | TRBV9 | CASSVGAATDTQYF
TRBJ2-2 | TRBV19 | CASSDGTGVMAGELFF
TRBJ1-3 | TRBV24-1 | CATSEGARGNTIYF
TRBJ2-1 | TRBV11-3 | CASSLSGVEGNEQFF
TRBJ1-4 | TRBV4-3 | CASSHLQGSNEKLFF
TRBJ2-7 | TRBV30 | CAWMGGYEQYF
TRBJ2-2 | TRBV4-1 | CASSRAQRDNGELFF
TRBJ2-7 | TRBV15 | CATSSLQGAYEQYF
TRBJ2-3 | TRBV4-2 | CASSQGGSTDTQYF
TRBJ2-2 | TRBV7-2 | CASSLATNTGELFF
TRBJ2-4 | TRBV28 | CASSLNLLQGNIQYF
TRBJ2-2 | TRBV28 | CASGAGQGIAGELFF
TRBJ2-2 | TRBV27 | CASSLSRRGGELFF
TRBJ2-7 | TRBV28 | CASSWGFYEQYF
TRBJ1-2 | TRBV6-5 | CASSLDKAYGYTF
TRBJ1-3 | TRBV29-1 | CSVRKGTDSGNTIYF
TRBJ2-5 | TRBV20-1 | CSASGTGPETQYF
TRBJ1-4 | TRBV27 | CASSLSHANEKLFF
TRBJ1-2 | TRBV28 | CASTPIGGFDYGYTF
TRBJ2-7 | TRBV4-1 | CASSFGPALAGYEQYF
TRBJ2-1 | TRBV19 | CASSISRTSGGQVPNEQFF
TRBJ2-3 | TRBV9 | CASSVENRATQYF
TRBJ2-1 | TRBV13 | CASSLLAGVDEQFF
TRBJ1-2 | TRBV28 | CASSSVGSYGYTF
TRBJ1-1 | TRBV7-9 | CASSDSSTGKNTEAFF
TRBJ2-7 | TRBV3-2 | CASSRDRLREQYF
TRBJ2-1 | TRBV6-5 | CASSSDYNEQFF
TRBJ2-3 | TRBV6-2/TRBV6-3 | CASSLGEGRDTQYF
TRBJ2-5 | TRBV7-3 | CASSLDRAETQYF
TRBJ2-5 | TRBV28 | CASSPQGQGLETQYF
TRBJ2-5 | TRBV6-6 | CASSHSGDGQYF
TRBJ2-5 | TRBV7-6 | CASSRSGPGETQYF